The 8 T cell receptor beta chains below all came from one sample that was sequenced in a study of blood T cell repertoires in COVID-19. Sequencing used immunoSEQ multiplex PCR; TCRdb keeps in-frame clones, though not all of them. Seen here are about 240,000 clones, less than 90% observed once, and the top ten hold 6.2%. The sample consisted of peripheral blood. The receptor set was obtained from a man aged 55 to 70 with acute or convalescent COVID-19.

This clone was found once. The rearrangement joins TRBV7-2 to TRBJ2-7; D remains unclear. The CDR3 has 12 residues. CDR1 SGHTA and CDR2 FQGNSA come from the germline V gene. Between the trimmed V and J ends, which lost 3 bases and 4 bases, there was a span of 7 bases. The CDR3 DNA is TGTGCCAGCAGCTTTCTCCCTTACGAGCAGTACTTC. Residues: CASSFLPYEQYF.

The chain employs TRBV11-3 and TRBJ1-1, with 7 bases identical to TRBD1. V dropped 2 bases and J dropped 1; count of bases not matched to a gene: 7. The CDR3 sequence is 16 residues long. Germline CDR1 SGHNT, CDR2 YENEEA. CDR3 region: CASSLWLGGENTEAFF. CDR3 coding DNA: TGTGCCAGCAGCTTATGGCTAGGGGGCGAGAACACTGAAGCTTTCTTT.

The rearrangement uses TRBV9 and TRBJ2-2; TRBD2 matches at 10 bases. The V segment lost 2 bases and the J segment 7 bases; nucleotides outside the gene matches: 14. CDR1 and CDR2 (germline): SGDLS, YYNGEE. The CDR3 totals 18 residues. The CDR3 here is CASSVSEREGRGGGELFF. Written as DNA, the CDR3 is TGTGCCAGCAGCGTGAGCGAGCGGGAGGGCCGAGGGGGCGGGGAGCTGTTTTTT.

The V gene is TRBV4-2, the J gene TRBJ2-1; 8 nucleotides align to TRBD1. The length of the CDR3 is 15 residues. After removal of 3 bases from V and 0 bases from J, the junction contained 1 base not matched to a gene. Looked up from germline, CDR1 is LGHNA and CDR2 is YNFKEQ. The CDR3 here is CASSQGTGSYNEQFF. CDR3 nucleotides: TGTGCCAGCAGCCAGGGGACAGGCTCCTACAATGAGCAGTTCTTC.

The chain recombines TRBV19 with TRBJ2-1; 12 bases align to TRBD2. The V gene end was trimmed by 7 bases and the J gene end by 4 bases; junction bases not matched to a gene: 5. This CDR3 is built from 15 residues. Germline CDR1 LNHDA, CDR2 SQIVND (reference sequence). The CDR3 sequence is CASTSLAGGYNEQFF. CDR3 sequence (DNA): TGTGCCAGTACCTCCCTAGCGGGAGGGTACAATGAGCAGTTCTTC.

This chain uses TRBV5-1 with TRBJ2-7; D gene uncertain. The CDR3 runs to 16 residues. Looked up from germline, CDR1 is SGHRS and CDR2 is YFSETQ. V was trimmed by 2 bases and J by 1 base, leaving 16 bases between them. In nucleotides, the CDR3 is TGCGCCAGCAGCTTTAGTTCTTCTGAGTTGTCCTACGAGCAGTACTTC. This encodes CASSFSSSELSYEQYF.

The CDR3 region has the DNA TGTGCCAGCAGCCGAGGTACCAGGGGGCAAGAGACCCAGTACTTC. It translates to CASSRGTRGQETQYF. This chain links TRBV6-5 with TRBJ2-5, with TRBD1 identical over 7 bases. V lost 6 bases and J lost 2; bases outside the gene matches: 9. The CDR3 spans 15 residues. CDR1 and CDR2 from the germline V gene are MNHEY and SVGAGI.

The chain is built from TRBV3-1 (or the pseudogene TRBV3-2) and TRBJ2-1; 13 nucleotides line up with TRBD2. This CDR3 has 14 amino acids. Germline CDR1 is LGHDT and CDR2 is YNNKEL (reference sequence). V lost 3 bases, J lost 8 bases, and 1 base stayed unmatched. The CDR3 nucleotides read TGTGCCAGCAGCCACGGACTAGCGGGAGATGAGCAGTTCTTC. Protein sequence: CASSHGLAGDEQFF.